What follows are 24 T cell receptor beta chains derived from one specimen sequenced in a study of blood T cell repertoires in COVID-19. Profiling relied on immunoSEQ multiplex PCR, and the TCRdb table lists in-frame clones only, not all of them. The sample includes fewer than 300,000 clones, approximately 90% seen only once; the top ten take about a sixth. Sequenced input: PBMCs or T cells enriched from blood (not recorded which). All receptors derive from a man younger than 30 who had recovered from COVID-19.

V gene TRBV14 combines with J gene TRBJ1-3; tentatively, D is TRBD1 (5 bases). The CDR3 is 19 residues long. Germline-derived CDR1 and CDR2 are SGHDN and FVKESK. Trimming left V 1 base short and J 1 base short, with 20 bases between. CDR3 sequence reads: CASSQGDSLLSKSGNTIYF. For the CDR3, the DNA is TGTGCCAGCAGCCAAGGAGACAGCCTCTTATCTAAGTCTGGAAACACCATATATTTT.

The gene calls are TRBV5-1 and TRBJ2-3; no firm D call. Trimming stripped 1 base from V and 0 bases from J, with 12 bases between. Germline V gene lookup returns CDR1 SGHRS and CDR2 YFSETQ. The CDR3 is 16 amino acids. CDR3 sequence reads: CASSLKYGESTDTQYF. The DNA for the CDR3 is TGCGCCAGCAGCTTGAAGTACGGAGAAAGCACAGATACGCAGTATTTT. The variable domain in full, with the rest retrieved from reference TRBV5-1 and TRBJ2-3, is KAGVTQTPRYLIKTRGQQVTLSCSPISGHRSVSWYQQTPGQGLQFLFEYFSETQRNKGNFPGRFSGRQFSNSRSEMNVSTLELGDSALYLCASSLKYGESTDTQYFGPGTRLTVL.

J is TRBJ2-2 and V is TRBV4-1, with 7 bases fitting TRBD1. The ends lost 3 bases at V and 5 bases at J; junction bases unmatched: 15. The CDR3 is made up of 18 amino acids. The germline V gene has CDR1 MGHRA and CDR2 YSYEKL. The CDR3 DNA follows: TGCGCCAGCAGCCAGGGTTGGACAGGCCCAAAAGGGACCGGGGAGCTGTTTTTT. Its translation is CASSQGWTGPKGTGELFF.

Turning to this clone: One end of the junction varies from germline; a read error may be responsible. For the CDR3, the DNA is TGTGCTAGTAGGGAGTCTAGCGGGAACCATTACACAGATACGCAGTATTTT. It translates to CASRESSGNHYTDTQYF. The genes are TRBV19 and TRBJ2-3; TRBD2 matches at 9 bases. Germline values: CDR1 LNHDA, CDR2 SQIVND (reference sequence). CDR3 length: 17 residues.

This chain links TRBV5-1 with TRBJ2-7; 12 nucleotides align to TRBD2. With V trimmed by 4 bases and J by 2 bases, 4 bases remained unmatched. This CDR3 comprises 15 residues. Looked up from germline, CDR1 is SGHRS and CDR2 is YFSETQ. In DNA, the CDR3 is TGCGCCAGCAGCCTTAGGACTAGCGGGACCTACGAGCAGTACTTC. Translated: CASSLRTSGTYEQYF.

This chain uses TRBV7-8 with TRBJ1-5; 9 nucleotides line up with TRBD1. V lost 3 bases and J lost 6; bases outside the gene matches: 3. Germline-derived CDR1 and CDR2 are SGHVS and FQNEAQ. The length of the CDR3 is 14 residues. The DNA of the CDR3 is TGTGCCAGCAGCTTGGGGACAGGGACTCAGCCCCAGCATTTT. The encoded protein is CASSLGTGTQPQHF.

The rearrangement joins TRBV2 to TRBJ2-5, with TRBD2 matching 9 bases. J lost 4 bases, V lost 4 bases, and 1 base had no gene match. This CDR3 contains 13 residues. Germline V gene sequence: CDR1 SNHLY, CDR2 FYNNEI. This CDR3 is CASSAAGGETQYF. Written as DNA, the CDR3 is TGTGCCAGCAGTGCAGCGGGAGGAGAGACCCAGTACTTC.

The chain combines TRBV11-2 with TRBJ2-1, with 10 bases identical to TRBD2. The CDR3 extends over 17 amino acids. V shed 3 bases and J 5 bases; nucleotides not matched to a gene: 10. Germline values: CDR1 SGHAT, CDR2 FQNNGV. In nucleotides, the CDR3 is TGTGCCAGCAGCTTCGGGACTAGCGTCCTTGAGAACAATGAGCAGTTCTTC. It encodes CASSFGTSVLENNEQFF.

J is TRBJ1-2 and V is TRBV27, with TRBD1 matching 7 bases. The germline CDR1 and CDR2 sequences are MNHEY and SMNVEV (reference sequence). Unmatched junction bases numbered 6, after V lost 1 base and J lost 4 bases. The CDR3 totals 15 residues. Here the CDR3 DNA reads TGTGCCAGCAGTTTATTAGCAGGGGGAATCTATGGCTACACCTTC. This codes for CASSLLAGGIYGYTF.

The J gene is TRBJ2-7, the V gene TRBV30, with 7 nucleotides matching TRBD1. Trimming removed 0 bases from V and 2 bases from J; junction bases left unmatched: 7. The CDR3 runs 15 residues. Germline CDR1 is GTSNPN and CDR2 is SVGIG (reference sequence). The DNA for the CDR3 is TGTGCCTGGAGTGTACGAGGACAGGCTACCTACGAGCAGTACTTC. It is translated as CAWSVRGQATYEQYF. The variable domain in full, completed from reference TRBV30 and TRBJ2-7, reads SQTIHQWPATLVQPVGSPLSLECTVEGTSNPNLYWYRQAAGRGLQLLFYSVGIGQISSEVPQNLSASRPQDRQFILSSKKLLLSDSGFYLCAWSVRGQATYEQYFGPGTRLTVT.

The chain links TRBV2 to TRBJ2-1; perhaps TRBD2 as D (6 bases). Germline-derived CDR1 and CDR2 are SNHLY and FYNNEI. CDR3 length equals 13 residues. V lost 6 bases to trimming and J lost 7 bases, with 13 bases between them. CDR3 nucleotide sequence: TGTGCCAGCAGGTGGGACTCACCTAATGAGCAGTTCTTC. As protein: CASRWDSPNEQFF.

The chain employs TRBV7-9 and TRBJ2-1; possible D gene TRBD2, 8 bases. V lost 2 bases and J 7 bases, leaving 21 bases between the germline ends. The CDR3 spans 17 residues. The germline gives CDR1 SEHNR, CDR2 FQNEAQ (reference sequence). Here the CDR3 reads CASSLPSGSEGANEQFF. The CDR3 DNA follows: TGTGCCAGCAGCTTACCAAGCGGGAGTGAGGGGGCGAATGAGCAGTTCTTC. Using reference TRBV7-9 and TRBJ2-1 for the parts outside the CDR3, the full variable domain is DTGVSQNPRHKITKRGQNVTFRCDPISEHNRLYWYRQTLGQGPEFLTYFQNEAQLEKSRLLSDRFSAERPKGSFSTLEIQRTEQGDSAMYLCASSLPSGSEGANEQFFGPGTRLTVL.

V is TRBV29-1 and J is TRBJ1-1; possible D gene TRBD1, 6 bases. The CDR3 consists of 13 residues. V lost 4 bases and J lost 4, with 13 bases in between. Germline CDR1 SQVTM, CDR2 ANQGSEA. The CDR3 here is CSVVQAGATEAFF. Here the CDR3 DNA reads TGCAGCGTTGTTCAGGCAGGGGCCACTGAAGCTTTCTTT.

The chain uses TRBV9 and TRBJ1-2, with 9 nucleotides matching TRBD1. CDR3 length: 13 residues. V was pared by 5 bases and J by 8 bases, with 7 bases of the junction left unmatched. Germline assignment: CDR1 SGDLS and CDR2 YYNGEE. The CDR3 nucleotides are TGTGCCAGCAGTAGGGACAGGGAAGGGGGCTACACCTTC. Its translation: CASSRDREGGYTF. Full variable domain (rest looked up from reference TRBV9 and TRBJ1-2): DSGVTQTPKHLITATGQRVTLRCSPRSGDLSVYWYQQSLDQGLQFLIQYYNGEERAKGNILERFSAQQFPDLHSELNLSSLELGDSALYFCASSRDREGGYTFGSGTRLTVV.

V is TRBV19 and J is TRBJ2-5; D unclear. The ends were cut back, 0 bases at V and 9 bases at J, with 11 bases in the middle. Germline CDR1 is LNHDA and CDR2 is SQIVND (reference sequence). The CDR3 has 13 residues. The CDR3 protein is CASSIELLSAQYF. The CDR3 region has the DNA TGTGCCAGTAGTATAGAACTTCTCTCGGCCCAGTACTTC.

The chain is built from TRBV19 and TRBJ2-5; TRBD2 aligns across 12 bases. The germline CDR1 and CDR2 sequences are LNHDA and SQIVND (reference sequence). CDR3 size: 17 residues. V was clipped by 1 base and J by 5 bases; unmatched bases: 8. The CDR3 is CASSIVRTSGIRETQYF. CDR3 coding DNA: TGTGCCAGTAGTATAGTCCGGACTAGCGGGATTCGGGAGACCCAGTACTTC.

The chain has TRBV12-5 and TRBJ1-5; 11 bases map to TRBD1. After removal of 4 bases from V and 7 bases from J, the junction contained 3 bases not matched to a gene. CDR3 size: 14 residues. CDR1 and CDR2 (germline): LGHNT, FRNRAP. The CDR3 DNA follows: TGTGCTAGTGGTTCGGGACAGGGGGAACAGCCCCAGCATTTT. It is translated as CASGSGQGEQPQHF.

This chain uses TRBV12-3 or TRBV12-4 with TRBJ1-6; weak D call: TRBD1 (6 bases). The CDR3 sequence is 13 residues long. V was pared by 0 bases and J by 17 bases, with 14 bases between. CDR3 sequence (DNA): TGTGCCAGCAGTTTAGCGATACAGGGCGGTTTCCACTTT. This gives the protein CASSLAIQGGFHF.

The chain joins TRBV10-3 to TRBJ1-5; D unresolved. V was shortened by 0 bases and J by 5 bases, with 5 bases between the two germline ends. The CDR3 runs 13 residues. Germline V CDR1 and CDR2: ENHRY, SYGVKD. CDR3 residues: CAISESRYQPQHF. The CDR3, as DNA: TGTGCCATCAGTGAGTCGAGGTATCAGCCCCAGCATTTT.

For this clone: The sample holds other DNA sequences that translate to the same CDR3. The CDR3 DNA sequence: TGTGCCAGCAGTCCAGGCTCCTACAATGAGCAGTTCTTC. This encodes CASSPGSYNEQFF. The V call is TRBV28, the J call TRBJ2-1; D not certain. V shed 5 bases and J shed 0 bases, with 5 bases lying between them. CDR3 size: 13 residues. The germline V gene encodes CDR1 MDHEN and CDR2 SYDVKM.

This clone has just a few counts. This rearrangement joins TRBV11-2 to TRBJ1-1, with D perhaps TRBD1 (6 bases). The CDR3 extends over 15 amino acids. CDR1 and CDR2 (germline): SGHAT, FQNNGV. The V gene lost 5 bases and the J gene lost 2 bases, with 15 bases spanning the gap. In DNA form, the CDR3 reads TGTGCCAGCAGCAGTTTGAGGGGGGGAAACACTGAAGCTTTCTTT. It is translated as CASSSLRGGNTEAFF.

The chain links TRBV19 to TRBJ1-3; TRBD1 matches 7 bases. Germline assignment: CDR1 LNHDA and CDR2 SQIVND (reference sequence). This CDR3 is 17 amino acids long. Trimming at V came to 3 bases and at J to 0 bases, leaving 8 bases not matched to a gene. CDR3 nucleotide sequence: TGTGCCAGTAGTATTTTCCGGGACAGTTACTCTGGAAACACCATATATTTT. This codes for CASSIFRDSYSGNTIYF.

The CDR3 bases are TGTGCCAGCAGCTTAGGGACAGGGAAAGAGACCCAGTACTTC. Its translation: CASSLGTGKETQYF. The chain links TRBV11-3 to TRBJ2-5, with 8 bases lining up with TRBD1. CDR1 is SGHNT and CDR2 is YENEEA in the germline V gene. J gave up 3 bases and V 1 base, and 1 base lay outside the gene matches. CDR3 size: 14 residues.

The chain's CDR3 is CASSPGTYEETQYF. CDR3 coding DNA: TGTGCCAGCAGCCCGGGGACTTATGAAGAGACCCAGTACTTC. This chain links TRBV3-1 (or the pseudogene TRBV3-2) with TRBJ2-5; tentative D call: TRBD2 (6 bases). V was clipped by 4 bases and J by 3 bases, with 12 bases between them. CDR1 LGHDT and CDR2 YNNKEL come from the germline V gene (reference sequence). There are 14 residues in the CDR3.